Presented here are 4 T cell receptor beta chains from one specimen sequenced in a study of blood T cell repertoires in COVID-19. Clones were read by immunoSEQ multiplex PCR, and TCRdb kept only the in-frame ones, dropping some. The data show 190,000 or so clones, with approximately 90% seen just once and around 1% held by the top ten. Material: peripheral blood. These receptor sequences come from a woman aged 18-29 years who had recovered from COVID-19.

The chain employs TRBV4-3 and TRBJ2-2, with D perhaps TRBD2 (5 bases). CDR3 length equals 13 residues. V lost 2 bases to trimming and J lost 5 bases, with 6 bases between them. CDR1 is LGHNA, CDR2 YSLEER, per germline. Here the CDR3 reads CASSQTGTGELFF. Here the CDR3 DNA reads TGCGCCAGCAGCCAAACGGGGACCGGGGAGCTGTTTTTT.

The CDR3 coding sequence is TGTGCCAGCAGCATAGGACTAGCAGAGACCCAGTACTTC. It codes for CASSIGLAETQYF. The chain carries TRBV11-1 and TRBJ2-5; 8 positions agree with TRBD2. With V trimmed by 5 bases and J by 4 bases, 3 bases remained unmatched. This CDR3 region has 13 residues. CDR1 SGHAT and CDR2 FQDESV come from the germline V gene (reference sequence).

This chain joins TRBV7-2 and TRBJ2-1, with 7 bases lining up with TRBD1. The CDR3 contains 12 residues. Trimming took 5 bases from V and 9 from J; bases not matched to a gene: 4. Germline CDR1 reads SGHTA; CDR2 reads FQGNSA. The CDR3 sequence: CASSPGGIEQFF. The CDR3 DNA follows: TGTGCCAGCAGCCCAGGGGGTATTGAGCAGTTCTTC.

J is TRBJ2-5 and V is TRBV2, with no clear D. Trimming stripped 6 bases from V and 1 base from J, with 15 bases between. This CDR3 has 15 residues. CDR1 is SNHLY, CDR2 FYNNEI, per germline. CDR3: CASRTLGGGQETQYF. The CDR3 DNA is TGTGCCAGCAGAACCCTAGGTGGTGGCCAAGAGACCCAGTACTTC.